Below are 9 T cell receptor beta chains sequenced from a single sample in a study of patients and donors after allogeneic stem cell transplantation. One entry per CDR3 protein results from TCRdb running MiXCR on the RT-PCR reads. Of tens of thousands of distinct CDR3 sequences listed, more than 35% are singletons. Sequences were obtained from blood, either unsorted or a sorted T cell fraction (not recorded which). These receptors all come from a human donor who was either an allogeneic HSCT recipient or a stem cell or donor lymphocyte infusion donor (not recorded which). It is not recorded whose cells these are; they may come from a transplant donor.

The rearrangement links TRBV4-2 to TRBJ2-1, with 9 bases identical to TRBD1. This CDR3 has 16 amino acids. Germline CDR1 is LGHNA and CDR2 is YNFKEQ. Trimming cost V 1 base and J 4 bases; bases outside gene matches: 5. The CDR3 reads CASSQAPGQGYNEQFF. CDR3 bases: TGTGCCAGCAGCCAAGCTCCGGGACAGGGATACAATGAGCAGTTCTTC.

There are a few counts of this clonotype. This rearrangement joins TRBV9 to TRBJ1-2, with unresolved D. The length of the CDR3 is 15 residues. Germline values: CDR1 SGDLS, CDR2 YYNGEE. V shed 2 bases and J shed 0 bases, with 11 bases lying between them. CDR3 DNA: TGTGCCAGCAGCGTGGCAGGTGGAGCTAACTATGGCTACACCTTC. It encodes CASSVAGGANYGYTF.

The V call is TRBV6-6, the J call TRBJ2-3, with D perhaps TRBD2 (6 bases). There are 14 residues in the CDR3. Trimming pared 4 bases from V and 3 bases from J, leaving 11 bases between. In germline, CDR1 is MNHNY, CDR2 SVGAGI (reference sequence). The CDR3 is CASSSGVFTDTQYF. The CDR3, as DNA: TGTGCCAGCAGTTCGGGGGTCTTTACAGATACGCAGTATTTT.

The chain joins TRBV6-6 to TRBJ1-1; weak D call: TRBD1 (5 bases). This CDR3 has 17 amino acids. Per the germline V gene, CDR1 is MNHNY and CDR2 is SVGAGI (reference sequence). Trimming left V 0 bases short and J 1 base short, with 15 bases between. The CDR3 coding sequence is TGTGCCAGCAGTTACTCGATTCGACGGGACGGGAACACTGAAGCTTTCTTT. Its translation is CASSYSIRRDGNTEAFF.

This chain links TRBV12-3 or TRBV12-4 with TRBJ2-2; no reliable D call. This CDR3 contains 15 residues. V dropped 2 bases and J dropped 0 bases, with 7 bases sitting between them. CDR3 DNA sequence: TGTGCCAGCAGTTTAACGCTTACGAACACCGGGGAGCTGTTTTTT. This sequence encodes CASSLTLTNTGELFF.

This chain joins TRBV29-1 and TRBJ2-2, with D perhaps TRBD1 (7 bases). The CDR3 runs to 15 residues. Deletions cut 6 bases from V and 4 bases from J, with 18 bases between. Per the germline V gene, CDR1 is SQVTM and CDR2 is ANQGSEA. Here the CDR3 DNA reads TGCAGCGTCCGACAGGGAGGCTCGGGCACCGGGGAGCTGTTTTTT. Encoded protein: CSVRQGGSGTGELFF.

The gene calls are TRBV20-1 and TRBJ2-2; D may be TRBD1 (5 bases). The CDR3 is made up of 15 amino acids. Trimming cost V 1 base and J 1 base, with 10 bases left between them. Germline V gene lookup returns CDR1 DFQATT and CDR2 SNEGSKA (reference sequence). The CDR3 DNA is TGCAGTGCTAGAGCCCAGGGTGGGAACACCGGGGAGCTGTTTTTT. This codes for CSARAQGGNTGELFF.

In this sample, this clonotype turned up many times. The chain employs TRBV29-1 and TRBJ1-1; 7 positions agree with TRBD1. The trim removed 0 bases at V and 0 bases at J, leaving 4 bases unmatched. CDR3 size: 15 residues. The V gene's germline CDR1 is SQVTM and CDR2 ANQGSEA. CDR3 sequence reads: CSVEEIGQVNTEAFF. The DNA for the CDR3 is TGCAGCGTTGAAGAAATAGGACAGGTGAACACTGAAGCTTTCTTT.

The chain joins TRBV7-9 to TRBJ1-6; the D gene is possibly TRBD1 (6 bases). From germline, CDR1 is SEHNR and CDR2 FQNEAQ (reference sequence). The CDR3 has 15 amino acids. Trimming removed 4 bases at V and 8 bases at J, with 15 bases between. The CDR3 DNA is TGTGCCAGCAGCTCCAGGGGAGGGGAGGATTCACCCCTCCACTTT. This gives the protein CASSSRGGEDSPLHF. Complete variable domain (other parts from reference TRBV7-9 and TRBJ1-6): DTGVSQNPRHKITKRGQNVTFRCDPISEHNRLYWYRQTLGQGPEFLTYFQNEAQLEKSRLLSDRFSAERPKGSFSTLEIQRTEQGDSAMYLCASSSRGGEDSPLHFGNGTRLTVT.